One and the same sample provided the 23 T cell receptor beta chains below, sequenced in a study of cytomegalovirus exposure and HLA in healthy donors. In the PCR, 60 Vbeta and 13 Jbeta primers were used. The table came from immunoSEQ multiplex PCR; TCRdb's copy has only in-frame clones and leaves some out. Among under 200,000 clones listed, around three quarters were seen once. Sequencing was carried out using PBMCs. The source is a woman aged 40-49 years in good health and CMV-seronegative.

This chain links TRBV7-9 with TRBJ2-7, with D perhaps matching TRBD1 (6 bases). Deletions cut 6 bases from V and 5 bases from J, with 11 bases between. This CDR3 comprises 12 residues. Germline CDR1 is SEHNR and CDR2 is FQNEAQ (reference sequence). The CDR3 DNA reads TGTGCCAGCAGGTCAGGGGTCCACGAGCAGTACTTC. It translates to CASRSGVHEQYF.

This clone was observed a few times. This chain uses TRBV28 with TRBJ2-2; 10 positions match TRBD2. In germline, CDR1 is MDHEN, CDR2 SYDVKM. This CDR3 is built from 17 residues. V shed 2 bases and J 4 bases; nucleotides not matched to a gene: 7. As DNA, the CDR3 is TGTGCCAGCAGTTTAATGGCACTAGCGGGACGCACCGGGGAGCTGTTTTTT. Translation gives CASSLMALAGRTGELFF.

The chain's CDR3 is CASSKVVSSGGRSSGTDTQYF. DNA of the CDR3: TGTGCCAGCAGCAAAGTTGTATCGAGCGGGGGGCGCTCCTCGGGCACAGATACGCAGTATTTT. This chain links TRBV21-1 with TRBJ2-3; TRBD2 was called by the table and not checked on the DNA. TRBV21-1 is recorded as a pseudogene. The CDR3 is 21 amino acids.

The chain uses TRBV18 and TRBJ2-3; 9 nucleotides agree with TRBD2. There are 15 residues in the CDR3. The V gene's germline CDR1 is KGHSH and CDR2 LQKENI. V trimming: 3 bases; J trimming: 4 bases; junction bases outside the gene matches: 5. The CDR3 region is CASSPAGGMSDTQYF. In nucleotides, the CDR3 is TGTGCCAGCTCACCGGCGGGGGGGATGTCAGATACGCAGTATTTT.

This chain links TRBV6-6 with TRBJ1-3, with TRBD1 matching 7 bases. The CDR3 is 15 amino acids. The V segment lost 6 bases and the J segment 2 bases; nucleotides outside the gene matches: 7. Germline assignment: CDR1 MNHNY and CDR2 SVGAGI (reference sequence). The CDR3 DNA sequence: TGTGCCAGCAGGACAGGGTATCGTGCTGGAAACACCATATATTTT. Residues: CASRTGYRAGNTIYF.

This clone occurred a few times. The gene calls are TRBV4-2 and TRBJ1-1, with unresolved D. Trimming removed 3 bases at V and 1 base at J, with 6 bases between. Germline CDR1 LGHNA, CDR2 YNFKEQ. CDR3 length equals 13 residues. Here the CDR3 DNA reads TGTGCCAGCAGCCAGGCAGGGAACACTGAAGCTTTCTTT. Amino acids: CASSQAGNTEAFF.

The chain employs TRBV29-1 and TRBJ2-7, with 7 bases fitting TRBD1. The CDR3 runs to 12 residues. Germline V gene data show CDR1 as SQVTM and CDR2 as ANQGSEA. After removal of 5 bases from V and 2 bases from J, the junction contained 3 bases not matched to a gene. The CDR3 DNA follows: TGCAGCGTTCAGGGGGTTGCCTACGAGCAGTACTTC. Residues: CSVQGVAYEQYF.

The CDR3 region has the DNA TGTGCCAGCTCACCGGCAGGGGACTACGAGCAGTACTTC. This gives the protein CASSPAGDYEQYF. V is TRBV18 and J is TRBJ2-7; D is possibly TRBD1 (6 bases). Germline V lookup: CDR1 KGHSH, CDR2 LQKENI. The CDR3 contains 13 residues. V lost 3 bases to trimming and J lost 3 bases, with 9 bases between them.

The rearrangement links TRBV6-5 to TRBJ2-2; TRBD2 matches 11 bases. The length of the CDR3 is 15 residues. Germline V CDR1 and CDR2: MNHEY, SVGAGI. With 6 bases clipped from V and 4 bases from J, the junction kept 4 bases outside the gene matches. CDR3 amino acids: CASRTSGGGTGELFF. Written as DNA, the CDR3 is TGTGCCAGCAGAACTAGCGGGGGCGGCACCGGGGAGCTGTTTTTT.

The rearrangement links TRBV6-1 to TRBJ2-5; a weak D match, TRBD1 (6 bases). The germline V gene encodes CDR1 MNHNS and CDR2 SASEGT. V gave up 1 base and J gave up 2 bases, with 17 bases separating them. This CDR3 contains 17 residues. CDR3 amino acids: CASSEGRGFPLQETQYF. DNA of the CDR3: TGTGCCAGCAGTGAAGGCAGGGGCTTTCCTTTACAAGAGACCCAGTACTTC.

This chain links TRBV7-8 with TRBJ1-1; TRBD1 aligns across 7 bases. Germline CDR1 reads SGHVS; CDR2 reads FQNEAQ. J gave up 1 base and V 7 bases, and 9 bases lay outside the gene matches. The CDR3 spans 15 residues. The CDR3 DNA reads TGTGCCAGCACGGGCCCCCGGACAGGGAACACTGAAGCTTTCTTT. Protein sequence: CASTGPRTGNTEAFF.

A single count supports this clone. The chain carries TRBV12-5 and TRBJ2-3; possible D gene TRBD2, 5 bases. Germline V gives CDR1 LGHNT, CDR2 FRNRAP. The CDR3 is made up of 16 amino acids. The V gene lost 1 base and the J gene lost 4 bases, with 15 bases spanning the gap. CDR3 in DNA: TGTGCTAGTGGTTTGGGGAGGACCCTTCTGGCAGATACGCAGTATTTT. Translated: CASGLGRTLLADTQYF.

J is TRBJ2-3 and V is TRBV5-8; 12 positions agree with TRBD2. The CDR3 has 14 residues. V lost 6 bases and J lost 7; bases outside the gene matches: 6. CDR1 and CDR2 (germline): SGHTS, YDEGEE. The CDR3 reads CASKRLAGVNTQYF. The DNA for the CDR3 is TGTGCCAGCAAACGACTAGCGGGGGTGAATACGCAGTATTTT.

J is TRBJ1-2 and V is TRBV2, with no clear D. The CDR3 is 13 amino acids. Trimming removed 2 bases at V and 8 bases at J, with 12 bases between. CDR1 is SNHLY, CDR2 FYNNEI, per germline. CDR3 in amino acids: CASSEWGEGGYTF. CDR3 bases: TGTGCCAGCAGTGAATGGGGAGAGGGCGGCTACACCTTC.

This clone was detected only a few times. This chain joins TRBV6-5 and TRBJ2-3; a possible D gene is TRBD2 (6 bases). The germline V and J ends were trimmed by 10 bases and 2 bases, with 19 bases remaining between them. The CDR3 is 15 residues long. The germline V gene encodes CDR1 MNHEY and CDR2 SVGAGI. The CDR3 here is CATALGGATTDTQYF. CDR3 nucleotides: TGTGCCACGGCCCTGGGGGGAGCTACCACAGATACGCAGTATTTT.

The genes are TRBV5-1 and TRBJ1-5, with 10 bases fitting TRBD1. Germline V gene sequence: CDR1 SGHRS, CDR2 YFSETQ. V dropped 4 bases and J dropped 4; count of bases not matched to a gene: 5. This CDR3 region has 15 residues. The CDR3 spells CASSPRTGGNQPQHF. The CDR3 bases are TGCGCCAGCAGCCCACGGACAGGGGGTAATCAGCCCCAGCATTTT.

This clone was picked up a small number of times. The chain combines TRBV2 with TRBJ1-2; no definite D call. This CDR3 is 12 amino acids long. Germline assignment: CDR1 SNHLY and CDR2 FYNNEI. Trimming stripped 4 bases from V and 3 bases from J, with 6 bases between. The CDR3 nucleotides read TGTGCCAGCAGTGCCGGGTACTATGGCTACACCTTC. Amino acid sequence: CASSAGYYGYTF.

The V and J genes are TRBV21-1 and TRBJ1-4. TRBV21-1 represents a pseudogene. The CDR3 contains 14 residues. CDR3 loop: CAIFPYATNEKLFF. CDR3 nucleotides: TGTGCCATTTTCCCCTATGCAACTAATGAAAAACTGTTTTTT.

The DNA for the CDR3 is TGTGCCATCAGGGGTGTCGAGGCCGACGATACGCAGTATTTT. Translated, it gives CAIRGVEADDTQYF. The J gene is TRBJ2-3, the V gene TRBV10-3; no clear D gene. With 6 bases removed from V and 6 bases from J, the gap between germline ends came to 16 bases. The CDR3 spans 14 residues. Germline CDR1 reads ENHRY; CDR2 reads SYGVKD.

The chain links TRBV7-6 to TRBJ2-2; 10 positions agree with TRBD1. Per the germline V gene, CDR1 is SGHVS and CDR2 is FNYEAQ. This CDR3 contains 16 residues. The J segment lost 7 bases and the V segment lost 2 bases, leaving 7 bases of the junction unmatched. This chain's CDR3 is CASSLYGTGDLGELFF. Here the CDR3 DNA reads TGTGCCAGCAGCTTATATGGGACAGGGGACCTCGGGGAGCTGTTTTTT. The complete variable domain, with remaining parts taken from reference TRBV7-6 and TRBJ2-2, reads GAGVSQSPRYKVTKRGQDVALRCDPISGHVSLYWYRQALGQGPEFLTYFNYEAQQDKSGLPNDRFSAERPEGSISTLTIQRTEQRDSAMYRCASSLYGTGDLGELFFGEGSRLTVL.

The chain joins TRBV6-1 to TRBJ1-1; D is uncertain. The CDR3 is 14 amino acids. Germline V lookup: CDR1 MNHNS, CDR2 SASEGT. Trimming shortened V by 6 bases and J by 2 bases, and 13 bases separated the two germline ends. The CDR3 nucleotides read TGTGCCAGCAGCAGTCGGACGGGAAACACTGAAGCTTTCTTT. As protein: CASSSRTGNTEAFF.

The chain joins TRBV6-1 to TRBJ2-1; 8 nucleotides align to TRBD2. Looked up from germline, CDR1 is MNHNS and CDR2 is SASEGT. CDR3 size: 14 residues. The ends lost 6 bases at V and 0 bases at J; junction bases unmatched: 1. The chain's CDR3 is CASRAGVSYNEQFF. CDR3 DNA sequence: TGTGCCAGCAGAGCGGGGGTCTCCTACAATGAGCAGTTCTTC.

The rearrangement links TRBV5-4 to TRBJ2-1, with a tentative D call TRBD2 (6 bases). The CDR3 runs 16 residues. CDR1 and CDR2 from the germline V gene are SGHNT and YYREEE (reference sequence). Trimming stripped 5 bases from V and 3 bases from J, with 18 bases between. CDR3 amino acids: CASSLLGGTHYNEQFF. In DNA form, the CDR3 reads TGTGCCAGCAGTCTTCTCGGTGGGACTCACTACAATGAGCAGTTCTTC.